The 30 T cell receptor beta chains below were found in one sample sequenced in a study of T cells after yellow fever vaccination. TCRdb processed the 5' RACE reads anew with MiXCR; each CDR3 protein has one entry. The profile covers hundreds of thousands of distinct CDR3 sequences, with 21% appearing a single time and around 17% taken by the ten largest. The source material was PBMCs, sampled approximately 22 days after the first yellow fever vaccination. These receptors originate from a man younger than 35 who received the YFV17D yellow fever vaccine.

V is TRBV24-1 and J is TRBJ2-1; D might be TRBD1 or TRBD2, each matching 5 bases. CDR3 length equals 14 residues. Trimming stripped 7 bases from V and 7 bases from J, with 16 bases between. Germline V gene sequence: CDR1 KGHDR, CDR2 SFDVKD. In DNA, the CDR3 is TGTGCCACCAGGAGAGGGGACGCGCTGAATGAGCAGTTCTTC. Its translation: CATRRGDALNEQFF.

This clonotype was seen a few times. This sequence joins TRBV29-1 and TRBJ1-2; D is uncertain. CDR1 is SQVTM, CDR2 ANQGSEA, per germline. The CDR3 sequence is 12 residues long. The V end lost 4 bases, the J end lost 7 bases, and 13 bases lay between the germline ends. For the CDR3, the DNA is TGCAGCGTTGTGGACCCGGTGAGTGGCTACACCTTC. As protein: CSVVDPVSGYTF.

This clonotype was detected only a few times. This sequence joins TRBV6-1 and TRBJ1-5; possibly TRBD1 for D (6 bases). Germline lookup yields CDR1 MNHNS and CDR2 SASEGT. The V end was cut by 3 bases, the J end by 1 base, with 10 bases between. The CDR3 sequence is 15 residues long. CDR3 nucleotide sequence: TGTGCCAGCAGTGAGCCAGGGGCGAGCAATCAGCCCCAGCATTTT. It specifies CASSEPGASNQPQHF.

This clonotype was seen more than once but under ten times. This chain uses TRBV7-9 with TRBJ1-5; tentatively, D is TRBD1 (6 bases). CDR1 is SEHNR and CDR2 is FQNEAQ in the germline V gene (reference sequence). The CDR3 runs to 14 residues. V was pared by 1 base and J by 3 bases, with 7 bases between. CDR3 bases: TGTGCCAGCAGCTTAGGGGGGCCCAATCAGCCCCAGCATTTT. Translation: CASSLGGPNQPQHF.

V gene TRBV9 combines with J gene TRBJ1-4; D is undetermined. CDR3 length: 18 amino acids. V was trimmed by 3 bases and J by 8 bases, leaving 26 bases between them. Germline V lookup: CDR1 SGDLS, CDR2 YYNGEE. DNA of the CDR3: TGTGCCAGCAGCGCCGACACAGATATAACTCCTTACGAGGAAAAACTGTTTTTT. The encoded protein is CASSADTDITPYEEKLFF.

The sample holds a few counts of this clonotype. The chain has TRBV7-3 and TRBJ1-2; perhaps TRBD1 as D (6 bases). The CDR3 extends over 16 amino acids. Germline loops: CDR1 SGHTA, CDR2 FQGTGA. V shed 1 base and J shed 3 bases, with 15 bases lying between them. CDR3 residues: CASSLKGGGDYYGYTF. CDR3 sequence (DNA): TGTGCCAGCAGCTTAAAAGGAGGGGGTGATTACTATGGCTACACCTTC. Full variable domain (remainder filled in from reference TRBV7-3 and TRBJ1-2): GAGVSQTPSNKVTEKGKYVELRCDPISGHTALYWYRQSLGQGPEFLIYFQGTGAADDSGLPNDRFFAVRPEGSVSTLKIQRTERGDSAVYLCASSLKGGGDYYGYTFGSGTRLTVV.

This clonotype was found a few times. The chain is built from TRBV5-1 and TRBJ2-7; TRBD1 is a possible D gene (6 bases). CDR1 and CDR2 from the germline V gene are SGHRS and YFSETQ. Trimming pared 1 base from V and 3 bases from J, leaving 8 bases between. The CDR3 is made up of 13 amino acids. CDR3 nucleotide sequence: TGCGCCAGCAGCTTGATGACAGGCTACGAGCAGTACTTC. This encodes CASSLMTGYEQYF.

The gene calls are TRBV15 and TRBJ2-5, with a weak D call TRBD2 (7 bases). The CDR3 has 16 amino acids. Germline V CDR1 and CDR2: LNHNV, YYDKDF (reference sequence). V dropped 5 bases and J dropped 5 bases, with 21 bases sitting between them. In DNA, the CDR3 is TGTGCCACCAGCCCGAGAGCGTTGGGGGGGCAGGAGACCCAGTACTTC. Translating gives CATSPRALGGQETQYF.

The table lists this clonotype with many counts. The V and J genes are TRBV4-3 and TRBJ2-3, with D unclear. The CDR3 has 15 amino acids. CDR1 LGHNA and CDR2 YSLEER come from the germline V gene. Between the trimmed V and J ends, which lost 0 bases and 4 bases, there was a span of 11 bases. Here the CDR3 reads CASSQDGLSADTQYF. The CDR3 nucleotides read TGCGCCAGCAGCCAAGATGGCCTGAGCGCAGATACGCAGTATTTT.

The genes are TRBV15 and TRBJ2-2; D not certain. The V gene lost 3 bases and the J gene lost 1 base, with 9 bases spanning the gap. This CDR3 spans 15 amino acids. Per germline, CDR1 LNHNV and CDR2 YYDKDF (reference sequence). The CDR3 spells CATSSDTGNTGELFF. The CDR3 DNA reads as TGTGCCACCAGCAGTGACACGGGGAACACCGGGGAGCTGTTTTTT. Full variable domain (remainder filled in from reference TRBV15 and TRBJ2-2): DAMVIQNPRYQVTQFGKPVTLSCSQTLNHNVMYWYQQKSSQAPKLLFHYYDKDFNNEADTPDNFQSRRPNTSFCFLDIRSPGLGDTAMYLCATSSDTGNTGELFFGEGSRLTVL.

This clonotype was counted at least ten times. The V call is TRBV2, the J call TRBJ1-5, with D perhaps TRBD1 (6 bases). The length of the CDR3 is 14 residues. Trimming cost V 3 bases and J 7 bases, with 13 bases left between them. Germline V gene data show CDR1 as SNHLY and CDR2 as FYNNEI. CDR3 amino acids: CASSESSGGQPQHF. DNA for the CDR3: TGTGCCAGCAGTGAGTCCTCGGGGGGCCAGCCCCAGCATTTT.

The sample holds a few counts of this clonotype. This sequence joins TRBV29-1 and TRBJ2-7; D possibly corresponds to TRBD1 (6 bases). Germline loops: CDR1 SQVTM, CDR2 ANQGSEA. The CDR3 loop spans 13 amino acids. V was shortened by 5 bases and J by 3 bases, with 14 bases between the two germline ends. This CDR3 is CSVKQGLFYEQYF. The CDR3 DNA sequence: TGCAGCGTTAAACAGGGATTGTTCTACGAGCAGTACTTC.

This clonotype was observed a few times. V and J are TRBV6-2 or TRBV6-3 and TRBJ2-1; 11 bases are shared with TRBD1. The CDR3 is 14 amino acids. Germline V gives CDR1 MNHEY, CDR2 SVGEGT. The trim removed 6 bases at V and 3 bases at J, leaving 1 base unmatched. This CDR3 is CASRGTGGYNEQFF. CDR3 coding DNA: TGTGCCAGCAGGGGGACAGGGGGCTACAATGAGCAGTTCTTC.

The table lists this clonotype with a few counts. The chain combines TRBV12-3 or TRBV12-4 with TRBJ1-2; D perhaps matches TRBD1 (5 bases). The CDR3 contains 14 residues. V was clipped by 7 bases and J by 6 bases, with 18 bases between them. The CDR3, as DNA: TGTGCCAGCACTTCAGGGCCTCGGCGGGATGGCTACACCTTC. Its protein product is CASTSGPRRDGYTF.

There are a few counts of this clonotype. This chain connects TRBV10-3 to TRBJ1-6, with no clear D. Looked up from germline, CDR1 is ENHRY and CDR2 is SYGVKD. V was trimmed by 2 bases and J by 0 bases, leaving 11 bases between them. The CDR3 covers 17 residues. The CDR3 DNA reads as TGTGCCATCAGTGAGAGCCTTGGGGACTCCTATAATTCACCCCTCCACTTT. Protein sequence: CAISESLGDSYNSPLHF.

V gene TRBV4-2 combines with J gene TRBJ1-6; no clear D gene. V dropped 0 bases and J dropped 10 bases, with 13 bases sitting between them. The CDR3 is made up of 15 amino acids. Germline-derived CDR1 and CDR2 are LGHNA and YNFKEQ. As DNA, the CDR3 is TGTGCCAGCAGCCAAGAGGAAAGGGCGGTCTCACCCCTCCACTTT. Encoded protein: CASSQEERAVSPLHF.

The chain joins TRBV7-9 to TRBJ1-4; D ambiguous. This CDR3 comprises 13 residues. Germline V gene data show CDR1 as SEHNR and CDR2 as FQNEAQ (reference sequence). Trimming shortened V by 5 bases and J by 5 bases, and 9 bases separated the two germline ends. The CDR3 DNA sequence: TGTGCCAGCAGCCCCGAGCAGAATGAAAAACTGTTTTTT. Amino acids: CASSPEQNEKLFF.

This clonotype has just a few counts. This chain uses TRBV7-9 with TRBJ1-2, with D unresolved. V was pared by 2 bases and J by 7 bases, with 8 bases between. This CDR3 comprises 12 residues. Germline lookup yields CDR1 SEHNR and CDR2 FQNEAQ (reference sequence). The chain's CDR3 is CASSLTAGGYTF. DNA of the CDR3: TGTGCCAGCAGCTTAACGGCGGGTGGCTACACCTTC.

This clonotype was detected many times. The V gene is TRBV4-2, the J gene TRBJ2-3; 13 bases are shared with TRBD2. J was trimmed by 8 bases and V by 0 bases; bases with no gene match: 11. Germline V gene data show CDR1 as LGHNA and CDR2 as YNFKEQ. The CDR3 length is 18 residues. DNA of the CDR3: TGTGCCAGCAGCCAAGATATAGGACTAGCGGGGGACGCGGGTACGCAGTATTTT. Its protein is CASSQDIGLAGDAGTQYF.

V is TRBV24-1 and J is TRBJ2-3; D call uncertain. This CDR3 is built from 13 residues. The V gene lost 2 bases and the J gene lost 4 bases, with 6 bases spanning the gap. CDR1 KGHDR and CDR2 SFDVKD come from the germline V gene. The CDR3 spells CATSDSVPDTQYF. For the CDR3, the DNA is TGTGCCACCAGTGATTCGGTCCCAGATACGCAGTATTTT.

The CDR3 here is CSVARSNEQFF. CDR3 bases: TGCAGCGTAGCTAGGAGTAATGAGCAGTTCTTC. The chain uses TRBV29-1 and TRBJ2-1; no clear D gene. The CDR3 runs to 11 residues. The germline V gene encodes CDR1 SQVTM and CDR2 ANQGSEA. V gave up 6 bases and J gave up 7 bases, with 10 bases separating them.

There are a few counts of this clonotype. The chain carries TRBV20-1 and TRBJ2-7, with a weak D call TRBD2 (6 bases). In germline, CDR1 is DFQATT, CDR2 SNEGSKA (reference sequence). There are 12 residues in the CDR3. The V end lost 6 bases, the J end lost 7 bases, and 16 bases lay between the germline ends. The CDR3 coding sequence is TGCAGTGCCGCCGATGGGGGGAGGGAGCAGTACGTC. This gives the protein CSAADGGREQYV.

This clonotype was seen at least ten times. The chain joins TRBV5-1 to TRBJ2-6, with D perhaps TRBD1 (6 bases). The V and J ends lost 1 base and 0 bases respectively, with 11 bases between them. Looked up from germline, CDR1 is SGHRS and CDR2 is YFSETQ. This CDR3 has 17 amino acids. The CDR3 loop reads CASSLIGQISGANVLTF. As DNA, the CDR3 is TGCGCCAGCAGCTTGATCGGACAGATCTCTGGGGCCAACGTCCTGACTTTC.

The chain couples TRBV19 to TRBJ2-1; 10 bases are a match to TRBD2. CDR1 and CDR2 from the germline V gene are LNHDA and SQIVND (reference sequence). V gave up 8 bases and J gave up 6 bases; unmatched junction bases: 7. The CDR3 contains 14 residues. The DNA of the CDR3 is TGTGCCAGTCATCGAGCGGGGGGGCGCAATGAGCAGTTCTTC. It yields the protein CASHRAGGRNEQFF. The full variable domain, in which reference TRBV19 and TRBJ2-1 provide the parts outside the CDR3, is DGGITQSPKYLFRKEGQNVTLSCEQNLNHDAMYWYRQDPGQGLRLIYYSQIVNDFQKGDIAEGYSVSREKKESFPLTVTSAQKNPTAFYLCASHRAGGRNEQFFGPGTRLTVL.

The chain carries TRBV28 and TRBJ2-7, with 12 bases aligning to TRBD2. Looked up from germline, CDR1 is MDHEN and CDR2 is SYDVKM. The junction had 17 bases not matched to a gene; V was cut back by 5 bases and J by 6 bases. This CDR3 region has 18 residues. CDR3 sequence: CASSPSPASGGASGEQYV. The CDR3 bases are TGTGCCAGCAGTCCCTCCCCCGCTAGCGGGGGGGCCTCGGGCGAGCAGTACGTC.

This chain joins TRBV12-3 or TRBV12-4 and TRBJ2-5, with 12 bases lining up with TRBD1. Trimming at V came to 4 bases and at J to 4 bases, leaving 7 bases not matched to a gene. The CDR3 has 16 amino acids. CDR3 DNA: TGTGCCAGCAGTTCCCCTAGGGACAGGGGGCGAGAGACCCAGTACTTC. This sequence encodes CASSSPRDRGRETQYF.

In its sample, this clonotype was seen many times. The rearrangement joins TRBV3-1 to TRBJ2-5; TRBD2 agrees at 11 bases. From germline, CDR1 is LGHDT and CDR2 YNNKEL (reference sequence). This CDR3 region has 15 residues. The V segment lost 5 bases and the J segment 7 bases; nucleotides outside the gene matches: 9. DNA for the CDR3: TGTGCCAGCAGCGAGACTAGCGGGGTTATCGGGACCCAGTACTTC. Its protein is CASSETSGVIGTQYF.

This clonotype was observed a few times. The chain uses TRBV24-1 and TRBJ1-1, with D possibly TRBD1 on 6 matching bases. The CDR3 spans 14 residues. Looked up from germline, CDR1 is KGHDR and CDR2 is SFDVKD. V was pared by 8 bases and J by 3 bases, with 15 bases between. The CDR3 protein is CATKGQGSDTEAFF. The CDR3 coding sequence is TGTGCCACCAAGGGGCAGGGGTCAGACACTGAAGCTTTCTTT.

J is TRBJ1-5 and V is TRBV7-9; D is undetermined. CDR3 length: 12 amino acids. Deletions cut 3 bases from V and 7 bases from J, with 7 bases between. Germline-derived CDR1 and CDR2 are SEHNR and FQNEAQ (reference sequence). CDR3 loop: CASSFGAQPQHF. The CDR3 region has the DNA TGTGCCAGCAGCTTTGGTGCCCAGCCCCAGCATTTT.

This clonotype was counted a few times. This chain uses TRBV30 with TRBJ1-1; D not certain. With 4 bases removed from V and 1 base from J, the gap between germline ends came to 10 bases. The CDR3 loop spans 13 amino acids. Germline V gives CDR1 GTSNPN, CDR2 SVGIG (reference sequence). CDR3 sequence (DNA): TGTGCCTGGAAAACCCAACAGAACACTGAAGCTTTCTTT. It specifies CAWKTQQNTEAFF. Full variable domain (missing parts from reference TRBV30 and TRBJ1-1): SQTIHQWPATLVQPVGSPLSLECTVEGTSNPNLYWYRQAAGRGLQLLFYSVGIGQISSEVPQNLSASRPQDRQFILSSKKLLLSDSGFYLCAWKTQQNTEAFFGQGTRLTVV.